These 13 T cell receptor beta chains were sequenced from one sample in a study of response to subunit inactivated influenza vaccine. TCRdb independently ran MiXCR on the RT-PCR reads; one entry per CDR3 protein. Here the sample spans 650,000 to 800,000 distinct CDR3 sequences, roughly 14% being singletons. The sample consisted of PBMCs from blood, taken 14 days before vaccination. The receptors were sampled from a man between 45 and 60 years old who received an inactivated influenza vaccine.

The CDR3 here is CASSHEGGYEQYF. For the CDR3, the DNA is TGCGCCAGCAGCCATGAGGGGGGCTACGAGCAGTACTTC. The V and J genes are TRBV4-1 and TRBJ2-7; perhaps D is TRBD1 or TRBD2 (6 bases each). Germline CDR1 reads MGHRA; CDR2 reads YSYEKL. V was clipped by 3 bases and J by 3 bases, with 9 bases between them. CDR3 size: 13 residues.

The table lists this clonotype with many counts. This rearrangement joins TRBV20-1 to TRBJ2-3; D possibly corresponds to TRBD2 (6 bases). Trimming took off 5 bases at V and 10 bases at J, with 31 bases between the two ends. CDR1 and CDR2 from the germline V gene are DFQATT and SNEGSKA (reference sequence). The CDR3 loop spans 17 amino acids. The CDR3 loop is CSAVPHTDLNPGDPQYF. The CDR3 region has the DNA TGCAGTGCTGTCCCGCATACAGACCTCAACCCGGGGGATCCGCAGTATTTT.

V usage is TRBV5-1 and J usage is TRBJ2-1; 11 bases line up with TRBD2. The CDR3 contains 18 residues. Germline CDR1 and CDR2: SGHRS and YFSETQ. The J segment lost 5 bases and the V segment lost 0 bases, leaving 10 bases of the junction unmatched. The CDR3: CASSLVAGGQPGHNEQFF. In DNA, the CDR3 is TGCGCCAGCAGCTTGGTAGCGGGAGGGCAACCCGGGCACAATGAGCAGTTCTTC. Full variable domain (missing parts from reference TRBV5-1 and TRBJ2-1): KAGVTQTPRYLIKTRGQQVTLSCSPISGHRSVSWYQQTPGQGLQFLFEYFSETQRNKGNFPGRFSGRQFSNSRSEMNVSTLELGDSALYLCASSLVAGGQPGHNEQFFGPGTRLTVL.

The CDR3 loop is CASNGPGQINTEAFF. The CDR3 DNA is TGTGCCAGCAACGGACCGGGACAGATCAACACTGAAGCTTTCTTT. The chain joins TRBV5-6 to TRBJ1-1; 7 bases align to TRBD1. The CDR3 is made up of 15 amino acids. Trimming cost V 6 bases and J 2 bases; bases outside gene matches: 10. Germline V gives CDR1 SGHDT, CDR2 YYEEEE.

The V and J genes are TRBV5-1 and TRBJ2-2; 8 bases are a match to TRBD1. The V gene's germline CDR1 is SGHRS and CDR2 YFSETQ. The ends lost 4 bases at V and 4 bases at J; junction bases unmatched: 6. This CDR3 has 15 amino acids. The CDR3 sequence: CASSVGQVGTGELFF. The CDR3 DNA reads as TGCGCCAGCAGCGTGGGACAGGTGGGCACCGGGGAGCTGTTTTTT.

This clonotype has ten or more counts. The chain links TRBV5-1 to TRBJ2-7; tentatively, D is TRBD2 (5 bases). V lost 4 bases and J lost 3, with 17 bases in between. The CDR3 length is 15 residues. The germline V gene encodes CDR1 SGHRS and CDR2 YFSETQ. The CDR3 here is CASSPDGGQIYEQYF. The CDR3 DNA reads TGCGCCAGCAGCCCGGACGGAGGCCAAATCTACGAGCAGTACTTC.

The chain couples TRBV24-1 to TRBJ1-5, with TRBD1 matching over 7 bases. CDR3 length: 16 amino acids. With V trimmed by 2 bases and J by 5 bases, 8 bases remained unmatched. Per the germline V gene, CDR1 is KGHDR and CDR2 is SFDVKD. DNA of the CDR3: TGTGCCACCAGTGATTCCCGACAGGGATTCGATCAGCCCCAGCATTTT. Protein product: CATSDSRQGFDQPQHF.

In nucleotides, the CDR3 is TGTGCCAGCAGTTCATCGGCACTCTACGAGCAGTACTTC. Protein product: CASSSSALYEQYF. This rearrangement joins TRBV28 to TRBJ2-7; D gene ambiguous. Germline CDR1 MDHEN, CDR2 SYDVKM. The V gene lost 4 bases and the J gene lost 3 bases, with 10 bases spanning the gap. The CDR3 is 13 amino acids.

This chain joins TRBV6-2 or TRBV6-3 and TRBJ1-2; TRBD1 aligns across 8 bases. V was pared by 6 bases and J by 6 bases, with 9 bases of the junction left unmatched. CDR1 MNHEY and CDR2 SVGEGT come from the germline V gene. The CDR3 has 14 amino acids. As DNA, the CDR3 is TGTGCCAGCAGAGACCAGGGGGCGCGGGATGGCTACACCTTC. It specifies CASRDQGARDGYTF.

This clonotype was seen a few times. Here the CDR3 reads CASSPDSLYGYTF. As DNA, the CDR3 is TGTGCCAGCAGTCCCGACAGCCTCTATGGCTACACCTTC. The V call is TRBV28, the J call TRBJ1-2; D might be TRBD1 (5 bases). The V and J ends lost 5 bases and 4 bases respectively, with 11 bases between them. This CDR3 spans 13 amino acids. Per germline, CDR1 MDHEN and CDR2 SYDVKM.

V gene TRBV4-1 combines with J gene TRBJ2-1, with D possibly being TRBD1 or TRBD2 (5 bases each). Germline assignment: CDR1 MGHRA and CDR2 YSYEKL. This CDR3 has 16 amino acids. V dropped 7 bases and J dropped 5 bases, with 21 bases sitting between them. As DNA, the CDR3 is TGCGCCAGCACCCCTAGACAGCGGTCGGCGAACAATGAGCAGTTCTTC. Amino acids: CASTPRQRSANNEQFF.

This sequence joins TRBV20-1 and TRBJ2-3; D possibly corresponds to TRBD2 (6 bases). V was trimmed by 1 base and J by 3 bases, leaving 23 bases between them. CDR1 is DFQATT and CDR2 is SNEGSKA in the germline V gene (reference sequence). The CDR3 totals 18 residues. This CDR3 reads CSARGVGSKGTPTDTQYF. In DNA, the CDR3 is TGCAGTGCTAGAGGAGTGGGCAGTAAAGGGACTCCAACAGATACGCAGTATTTT.

This clonotype was counted a few times. This chain uses TRBV2 with TRBJ2-1; possible D gene TRBD2, 5 bases. Trimming removed 8 bases at V and 8 bases at J, with 16 bases between. Germline loops: CDR1 SNHLY, CDR2 FYNNEI. This CDR3 is built from 13 residues. CDR3 region: CASDGGSWDEQFF. The CDR3 nucleotides are TGTGCCAGCGATGGAGGCTCCTGGGATGAGCAGTTCTTC.